These 11 T cell receptor beta chains came from one sample sequenced in a study of CD8+CD57+ T cells in acquired aplastic anemia (dated 2018 in TCRdb). Sequencing instrument: Illumina HiSeq 2000. Profiling of TCR beta VDJ combinations and CDR3 sequences used genomic DNA as the template. The public sequencing data were trimmed at Q25 with fastp and processed into clonotypes with MiXCR by TCRdb, which kept only in-frame beta chains. Each entry merges the rows of one CDR3 protein and shows their most common DNA and genes. For this sample there are roughly 180,000 distinct CDR3 sequences; about half appear just once. The ten top clones hold 10% to 15% of the sample. The patients picked for sequencing were ones in whom flow cytometry had shown an expansion of CD8+CD57+ cells. The material sequenced was sorted CD4+, CD8+, or CD8+CD57+ T cells (not recorded which) from PBMCs. These receptors originate from a human donor with aplastic anemia.

The table lists this clonotype with a few counts. The V gene is TRBV25-1, the J gene TRBJ1-2; 7 nucleotides align to TRBD1. There are 14 residues in the CDR3. Germline V gene data show CDR1 as MGHDK and CDR2 as SYGVNS. Trimming removed 3 bases from V and 5 bases from J; junction bases left unmatched: 6. CDR3 amino acids: CASSEPGQTYGYTF. The CDR3 nucleotides read TGTGCCAGCAGTGAGCCGGGACAGACATATGGCTACACCTTC.

The chain joins TRBV11-2 to TRBJ2-3, with D perhaps matching TRBD2 (6 bases). CDR1 is SGHAT and CDR2 is FQNNGV in the germline V gene. CDR3 size: 17 residues. Trimming cost V 0 bases and J 2 bases, with 15 bases left between them. The CDR3 DNA reads TGTGCCAGCAGCTTAGACTCGCCCGGACTACTCACAGATACGCAGTATTTT. Its protein product is CASSLDSPGLLTDTQYF. Based on the CDR3 plus reference TRBV11-2 and TRBJ2-3, the full variable domain is EAGVAQSPRYKIIEKRQSVAFWCNPISGHATLYWYQQILGQGPKLLIQFQNNGVVDDSQLPKDRFSAERLKGVDSTLKIQPAKLEDSAVYLCASSLDSPGLLTDTQYFGPGTRLTVL.

This clonotype was counted ten times or more. The chain has TRBV3-1 and TRBJ2-7; 10 positions agree with TRBD1. There are 14 residues in the CDR3. Germline V gene lookup returns CDR1 LGHDT and CDR2 YNNKEL (reference sequence). V dropped 4 bases and J dropped 7; count of bases not matched to a gene: 7. Written as DNA, the CDR3 is TGTGCCAGCAGCCTTCGACAGGGGGCCGGAGAGCAGTACTTC. It is translated as CASSLRQGAGEQYF.

The rearrangement links TRBV24-1 to TRBJ2-1; no firm D call. Per germline, CDR1 KGHDR and CDR2 SFDVKD. This CDR3 is 16 amino acids long. Trimming shortened V by 1 base and J by 5 bases, and 14 bases separated the two germline ends. CDR3 in amino acids: CATSDFGSLRNNEQFF. The CDR3 nucleotides read TGTGCCACCAGTGATTTCGGCAGTCTCCGCAACAATGAGCAGTTCTTC.

On this clonotype: A read error may explain this, as a much larger clone is one base away. CDR3 loop: CASSGGWSQPQHF. In DNA, the CDR3 is TGTGCCAGCAGTGGAGGTTGGAGTCAGCCCCAGCATTTT. The rearrangement uses TRBV2 and TRBJ1-5; no reliable D call. Between the trimmed V and J ends, which lost 4 bases and 6 bases, there was a span of 10 bases. The CDR3 spans 13 residues. Germline values: CDR1 SNHLY, CDR2 FYNNEI.

This clonotype was counted at least ten times. This chain links TRBV6-5 with TRBJ1-1; TRBD1 aligns across 9 bases. The CDR3 consists of 15 residues. The germline V gene has CDR1 MNHEY and CDR2 SVGAGI. J was trimmed by 1 base and V by 6 bases; bases with no gene match: 6. Here the CDR3 reads CASRGPGQGNTEAFF. The CDR3 DNA follows: TGTGCCAGCAGGGGGCCGGGACAGGGGAACACTGAAGCTTTCTTT.

The chain uses TRBV2 and TRBJ2-5; 8 bases align to TRBD1. The junction had 4 bases not matched to a gene; V was cut back by 5 bases and J by 5 bases. CDR1 SNHLY and CDR2 FYNNEI come from the germline V gene. The CDR3 is made up of 13 amino acids. The CDR3 DNA is TGTGCCAGCAGTCGACAGGGGTTCGAGACCCAGTACTTC. Protein sequence: CASSRQGFETQYF.

This chain uses TRBV7-2 with TRBJ2-1, with D tentatively TRBD2 (5 bases). Germline CDR1 and CDR2: SGHTA and FQGNSA. The V and J ends lost 1 base and 15 bases respectively, with 13 bases between them. This CDR3 has 12 residues. In DNA, the CDR3 is TGTGCCAGCAGCTTAGTTCCTACCGAGGGGTTCTTC. Translating it yields CASSLVPTEGFF.

In regard to this clonotype: A junction boundary mismatches the germline segment, possibly from a read error. The chain uses TRBV5-6 and TRBJ2-7; 11 bases fit TRBD1. This CDR3 is built from 14 residues. Germline CDR1 reads SGHDT; CDR2 reads YYEEEE. The CDR3 sequence: CASRDRGRLYGQYF. CDR3 in DNA: TGTGCCAGCAGGGACAGGGGGCGCCTCTACGGGCAGTACTTC.

The V and J genes are TRBV19 and TRBJ1-2, with D possibly being TRBD1 (5 bases). The germline V and J ends were trimmed by 5 bases and 3 bases, with 16 bases remaining between them. The germline CDR1 and CDR2 sequences are LNHDA and SQIVND (reference sequence). The CDR3 is 15 residues long. Written as DNA, the CDR3 is TGTGCCAGTAGTGCACGGGGGGTTACTTACTATGGCTACACCTTC. It translates to CASSARGVTYYGYTF.

This clonotype has just a few counts. The chain combines TRBV2 with TRBJ2-5; no clear D. V was cut by 1 base and J by 5 bases, with 11 bases left in between. Looked up from germline, CDR1 is SNHLY and CDR2 is FYNNEI. The length of the CDR3 is 14 residues. CDR3 in DNA: TGTGCCAGCAGTGAAGGGCAGGCCGGGGAGACCCAGTACTTC. Translation gives CASSEGQAGETQYF.